The present T cell receptor beta chain was sequenced within a study of blood T cell repertoires in COVID-19. In the study's own analysis: Amplification of reference gene primers was used by the study to estimate nucleated cell counts. Measured with immunoSEQ multiplex PCR; TCRdb has only the in-frame clones, and not every one. V, J and clone size reflect that table, while D and trimming were determined from the DNA. This sample has 100,000 to 150,000 clones, with more than 75% found just once. Per germline, CDR1 SEHNR and CDR2 FQNEAQ (reference sequence). After removal of 5 bases from V and 2 bases from J, the junction contained 3 bases not matched to a gene. The CDR3 has 14 amino acids.

Sequences were obtained from peripheral blood. This sequence joins TRBV7-9 and TRBJ2-4; TRBD2 agrees at 7 bases. This TCR was sampled from a human donor in a cohort sampled during active COVID-19. DNA of the CDR3: TGTGCCAGCAGCCAGCGGGGTACCAAAAACATTCAGTACTTC. Protein: CASSQRGTKNIQYF.